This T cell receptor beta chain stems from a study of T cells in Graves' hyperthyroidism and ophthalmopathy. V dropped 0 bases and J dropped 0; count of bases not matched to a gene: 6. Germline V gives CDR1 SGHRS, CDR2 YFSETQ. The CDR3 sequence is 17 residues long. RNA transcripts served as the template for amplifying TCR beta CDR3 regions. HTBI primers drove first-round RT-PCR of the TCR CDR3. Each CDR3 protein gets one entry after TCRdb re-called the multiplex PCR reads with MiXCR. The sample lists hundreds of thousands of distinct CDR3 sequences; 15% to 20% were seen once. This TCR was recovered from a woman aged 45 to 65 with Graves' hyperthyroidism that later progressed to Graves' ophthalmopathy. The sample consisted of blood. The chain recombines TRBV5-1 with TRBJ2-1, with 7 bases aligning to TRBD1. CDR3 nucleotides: TGCGCCAGCAGCTTGGCTGGGCAGGGGGTCTCCTACAATGAGCAGTTCTTC. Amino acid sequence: CASSLAGQGVSYNEQFF.